The clone carrying this T cell receptor beta chain was seen ten or more times. The antigen remains unidentified. The sample originates from a study of T cells in Graves' hyperthyroidism and ophthalmopathy. Study summary: Peripheral blood was taken when the disease was first diagnosed, before any treatment began. Overall study findings and caveats: Most thyroid clonotypes with frequency above 0.001 were detected in blood.

The authors took PBMCs from over 8.5 ml fresh peripheral blood. This CDR3 spans 13 amino acids. Trimming took off 6 bases at V and 2 bases at J, with 10 bases between the two ends. Germline CDR1 is LGHDT and CDR2 is YNNKEL (reference sequence). Authors of the study amplified TCR beta CDR3 regions from RNA transcripts. TCR CDR3 regions were first amplified by RT-PCR with HTBI primers. TCRdb re-called the multiplex PCR reads with MiXCR, one entry per CDR3 protein. The sample contains more than 300,000 distinct CDR3 sequences, approximately 17% of which appear only once. The TCR comes from a man aged 18 to 30 with Graves' ophthalmopathy. The chain uses TRBV3-1 and TRBJ2-5; D gene unclear. Material for sequencing was blood. The CDR3 is CASSRPLQETQYF. In nucleotides, the CDR3 is TGTGCCAGCAGTCGCCCGTTACAAGAGACCCAGTACTTC.